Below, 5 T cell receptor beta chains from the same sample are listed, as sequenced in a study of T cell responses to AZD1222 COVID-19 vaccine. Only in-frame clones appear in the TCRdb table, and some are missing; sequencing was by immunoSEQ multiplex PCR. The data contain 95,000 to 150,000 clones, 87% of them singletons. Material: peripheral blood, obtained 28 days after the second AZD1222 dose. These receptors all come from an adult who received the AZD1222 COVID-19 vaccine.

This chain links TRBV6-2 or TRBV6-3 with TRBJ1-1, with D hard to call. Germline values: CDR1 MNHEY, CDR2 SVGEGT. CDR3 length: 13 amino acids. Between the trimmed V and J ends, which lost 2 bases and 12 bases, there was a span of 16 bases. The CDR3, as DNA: TGTGCCAGCAGTTACGGGTCCTTCATAGGGACTTTCTTT. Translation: CASSYGSFIGTFF.

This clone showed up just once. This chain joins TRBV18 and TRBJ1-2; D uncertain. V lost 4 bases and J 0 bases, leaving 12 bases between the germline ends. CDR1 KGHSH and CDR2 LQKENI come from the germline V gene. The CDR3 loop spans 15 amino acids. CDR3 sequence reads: CASSRLQDTNYGYTF. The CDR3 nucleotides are TGTGCCAGCTCACGACTACAAGATACTAACTATGGCTACACCTTC.

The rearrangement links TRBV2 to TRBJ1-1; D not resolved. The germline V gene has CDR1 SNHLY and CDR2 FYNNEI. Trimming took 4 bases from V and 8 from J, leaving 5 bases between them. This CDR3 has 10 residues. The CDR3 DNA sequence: TGTGCCAGCAGTGTGATAGAAGCTTTCTTT. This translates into CASSVIEAFF.

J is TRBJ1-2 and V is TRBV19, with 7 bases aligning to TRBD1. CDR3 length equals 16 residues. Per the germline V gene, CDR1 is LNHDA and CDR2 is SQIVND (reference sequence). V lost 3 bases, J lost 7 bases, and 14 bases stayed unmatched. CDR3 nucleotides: TGTGCCAGTAGTATGGTCGGAATGGACAGGCTCGGTGGCTACACCTTC. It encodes CASSMVGMDRLGGYTF.

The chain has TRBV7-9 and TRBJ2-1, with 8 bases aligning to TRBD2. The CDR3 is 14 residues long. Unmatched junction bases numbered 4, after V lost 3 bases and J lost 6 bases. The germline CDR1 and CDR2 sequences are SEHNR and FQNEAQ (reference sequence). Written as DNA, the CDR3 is TGTGCCAGCAGCTTTGGACTAGCAGGCAATGAGCAGTTCTTC. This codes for CASSFGLAGNEQFF.